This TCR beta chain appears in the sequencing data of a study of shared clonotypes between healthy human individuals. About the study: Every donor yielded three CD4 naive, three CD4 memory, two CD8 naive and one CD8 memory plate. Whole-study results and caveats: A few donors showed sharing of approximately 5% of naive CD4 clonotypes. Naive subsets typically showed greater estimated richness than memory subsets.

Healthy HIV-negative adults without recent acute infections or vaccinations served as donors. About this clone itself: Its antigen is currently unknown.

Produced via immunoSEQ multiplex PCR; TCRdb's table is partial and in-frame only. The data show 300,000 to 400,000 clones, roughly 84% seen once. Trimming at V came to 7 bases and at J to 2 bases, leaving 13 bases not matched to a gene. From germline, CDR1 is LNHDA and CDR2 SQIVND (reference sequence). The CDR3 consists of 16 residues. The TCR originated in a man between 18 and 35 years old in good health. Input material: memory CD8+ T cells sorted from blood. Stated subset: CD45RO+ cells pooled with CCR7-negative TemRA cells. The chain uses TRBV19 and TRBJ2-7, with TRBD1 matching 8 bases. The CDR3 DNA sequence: TGTGCCAGTACCAAAAACCGCGGGACAGGTCCCTACGAGCAGTACTTC. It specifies CASTKNRGTGPYEQYF.